Each of the 20 T cell receptor beta chains below was sequenced from the same sample in a study of T cell responses to AZD1222 COVID-19 vaccine. The repertoire was sequenced with immunoSEQ multiplex PCR; TCRdb's copy has only in-frame clones and lacks some. In the table there are about 110,000 clones, over 85% of which are singletons. Sample: peripheral blood, taken 28 days after the second AZD1222 dose. The receptor source for this set is an adult who received the AZD1222 COVID-19 vaccine.

V is TRBV5-1 and J is TRBJ2-7; the D gene is possibly TRBD2 (5 bases). V lost 4 bases, J lost 4 bases, and 12 bases lay in between. CDR1 is SGHRS, CDR2 YFSETQ, per germline. The CDR3 runs 13 residues. CDR3 amino acids: CASSTGRGYEQYF. CDR3 DNA sequence: TGCGCCAGCAGCACGGGTCGGGGTTACGAGCAGTACTTC.

This clone was seen only once. The chain combines TRBV10-3 with TRBJ1-2; D is possibly TRBD1 (5 bases). Germline V gene data show CDR1 as ENHRY and CDR2 as SYGVKD. Trimming pared 3 bases from V and 8 bases from J, leaving 16 bases between. The CDR3 contains 14 residues. This CDR3 is CAISDQGIAGGYTF. The CDR3 coding sequence is TGTGCCATCAGTGATCAGGGCATCGCGGGGGGCTACACCTTC.

The chain links TRBV3-1 (or the pseudogene TRBV3-2) to TRBJ1-3; D is undetermined. The germline V gene has CDR1 LGHDT and CDR2 YNNKEL (reference sequence). The V end was cut by 4 bases, the J end by 4 bases, with 17 bases between. There are 16 residues in the CDR3. CDR3 region: CASSRARFVGGNTIYF. CDR3 nucleotide sequence: TGTGCCAGCAGCCGGGCCCGCTTTGTTGGCGGAAACACCATATATTTT.

The chain combines TRBV29-1 with TRBJ1-3; no definite D call. CDR1 SQVTM and CDR2 ANQGSEA come from the germline V gene. The CDR3 sequence is 11 residues long. The ends were cut back, 4 bases at V and 4 bases at J, with 5 bases in the middle. The CDR3 sequence is CSVGIGNTIYF. The CDR3 DNA is TGCAGCGTTGGAATAGGAAACACCATATATTTT.

The V call is TRBV10-1, the J call TRBJ1-5; 7 bases line up with TRBD1. The J segment lost 0 bases and the V segment lost 6 bases, leaving 14 bases of the junction unmatched. Germline V CDR1 and CDR2: WNHNN, SYGVQD (reference sequence). This CDR3 is built from 18 residues. The CDR3 here is CASRNPGQDRNSNQPQHF. In DNA form, the CDR3 reads TGCGCCAGCAGGAACCCCGGACAGGATAGGAATAGCAATCAGCCCCAGCATTTT.

The rearrangement joins TRBV6-5 to TRBJ1-2; D possibly corresponds to TRBD1 (5 bases). This CDR3 contains 15 residues. The V and J ends lost 6 bases and 5 bases respectively, with 19 bases between them. CDR1 and CDR2 (germline): MNHEY, SVGAGI. CDR3 protein: CASSEGLIEVYGYTF. The CDR3 bases are TGTGCCAGCAGCGAGGGACTTATTGAGGTTTATGGCTACACCTTC.

The CDR3, as DNA: TGTGCCAGCAGTGCGGTGGAGGGGAATCAGCCCCAGCATTTT. It is translated as CASSAVEGNQPQHF. V usage is TRBV28 and J usage is TRBJ1-5, with D possibly TRBD1 on 5 matching bases. The germline V and J ends were trimmed by 5 bases and 4 bases, with 12 bases remaining between them. This CDR3 spans 14 amino acids. CDR1 and CDR2 from the germline V gene are MDHEN and SYDVKM.

The rearrangement uses TRBV7-9 and TRBJ1-1; D remains unclear. Germline V lookup: CDR1 SEHNR, CDR2 FQNEAQ (reference sequence). The ends were cut back, 4 bases at V and 3 bases at J, with 15 bases in the middle. The length of the CDR3 is 15 residues. CDR3 amino acids: CASSYGSIEDTEAFF. CDR3 sequence (DNA): TGTGCCAGCAGCTATGGGTCCATCGAGGACACTGAAGCTTTCTTT.

This chain uses TRBV29-1 with TRBJ2-5; no reliable D call. The CDR3 runs 13 residues. V gave up 6 bases and J gave up 1 base, with 12 bases separating them. In germline, CDR1 is SQVTM, CDR2 ANQGSEA. Here the CDR3 reads CSVPGVVQETQYF. The CDR3 DNA is TGCAGCGTCCCAGGAGTTGTCCAAGAGACCCAGTACTTC.

The rearrangement uses TRBV18 and TRBJ2-7, with 10 bases matching TRBD2. Germline assignment: CDR1 KGHSH and CDR2 LQKENI. V lost 2 bases and J lost 4; bases outside the gene matches: 5. This CDR3 comprises 15 residues. The CDR3 sequence: CASSPKGLAAYEQYF. DNA for the CDR3: TGTGCCAGCTCACCAAAAGGACTAGCGGCGTACGAGCAGTACTTC. The variable domain in full, completed from reference TRBV18 and TRBJ2-7, reads NAGVMQNPRHLVRRRGQEARLRCSPMKGHSHVYWYRQLPEEGLKFMVYLQKENIIDESGMPKERFSAEFPKEGPSILRIQQVVRGDSAAYFCASSPKGLAAYEQYFGPGTRLTVT.

This clone is a singleton in its sample. V and J are TRBV27 and TRBJ2-7, with D possibly TRBD1 on 7 matching bases. There are 13 residues in the CDR3. The ends were cut back, 5 bases at V and 3 bases at J, with 11 bases in the middle. In germline, CDR1 is MNHEY, CDR2 SMNVEV (reference sequence). In DNA form, the CDR3 reads TGTGCCAGCAGTCCCCAGGGGGGCTACGAGCAGTACTTC. Its translation: CASSPQGGYEQYF.

The chain employs TRBV2 and TRBJ1-5; tentatively, D is TRBD1 (5 bases). Trimming pared 3 bases from V and 0 bases from J, leaving 9 bases between. The CDR3 contains 15 residues. Germline CDR1 reads SNHLY; CDR2 reads FYNNEI. As DNA, the CDR3 is TGTGCCAGCAGTGATGCGGGGCATAGCAATCAGCCCCAGCATTTT. Its protein product is CASSDAGHSNQPQHF.

V and J are TRBV10-1 and TRBJ1-2; D not certain. Trimming removed 0 bases at V and 4 bases at J, with 6 bases between. CDR1 WNHNN and CDR2 SYGVQD come from the germline V gene (reference sequence). The CDR3 sequence is 13 residues long. CDR3 loop: CASSESGTYGYTF. DNA of the CDR3: TGCGCCAGCAGTGAGTCGGGAACCTATGGCTACACCTTC.

The DNA of the CDR3 is TGTGCCAGCAGCTGGGGGGCGGTCCTGGCTTACAATGAGCAGTTCTTC. It specifies CASSWGAVLAYNEQFF. The gene calls are TRBV11-1 and TRBJ2-1; D may be TRBD1 or TRBD2 (6 bases each). This CDR3 has 16 amino acids. Germline V gene sequence: CDR1 SGHAT, CDR2 FQDESV (reference sequence). V lost 4 bases to trimming and J lost 4 bases, with 17 bases between them.

The chain links TRBV10-3 to TRBJ2-1; D possibly matches TRBD1 or TRBD2 (5 bases each). This CDR3 region has 14 residues. V lost 0 bases and J 7 bases, leaving 10 bases between the germline ends. Germline V gene sequence: CDR1 ENHRY, CDR2 SYGVKD. CDR3 protein: CAISESGVLNEQFF. CDR3 sequence (DNA): TGTGCCATCAGTGAGTCGGGGGTACTAAATGAGCAGTTCTTC.

The rearrangement uses TRBV28 and TRBJ1-2, with unresolved D. The CDR3 totals 13 residues. In germline, CDR1 is MDHEN, CDR2 SYDVKM. Trimming took off 3 bases at V and 4 bases at J, with 9 bases between the two ends. The chain's CDR3 is CASSLPGIYGYTF. CDR3 DNA sequence: TGTGCCAGCAGTTTGCCGGGGATCTATGGCTACACCTTC.

Written as DNA, the CDR3 is TGTGCCAGCAGTTCCGAGGACAGCTACGAGCAGTACTTC. As protein: CASSSEDSYEQYF. This chain connects TRBV12-3 or TRBV12-4 to TRBJ2-7; D perhaps matches TRBD1 (6 bases). The CDR3 has 13 residues. Trimming cost V 4 bases and J 3 bases, with 10 bases left between them.

V and J are TRBV29-1 and TRBJ1-2; a weak D match, TRBD1 (6 bases). This CDR3 region has 13 residues. Germline V lookup: CDR1 SQVTM, CDR2 ANQGSEA. V was trimmed by 6 bases and J by 0 bases, leaving 11 bases between them. Here the CDR3 DNA reads TGCAGCGTAAGGGGGGCAGCTAACTATGGCTACACCTTC. Residues: CSVRGAANYGYTF.

This chain uses TRBV28 with TRBJ2-7; D may be TRBD1 (5 bases). This CDR3 contains 11 residues. CDR1 is MDHEN and CDR2 is SYDVKM in the germline V gene. The germline V and J ends were trimmed by 6 bases and 4 bases, with 7 bases remaining between them. The CDR3 sequence: CASRRQYEQYF. The CDR3 coding sequence is TGTGCCAGCAGACGACAGTACGAGCAGTACTTC.

The V and J genes are TRBV10-3 and TRBJ2-3; 7 bases match TRBD1. Germline lookup yields CDR1 ENHRY and CDR2 SYGVKD. The CDR3 length is 14 residues. V was clipped by 6 bases and J by 5 bases; unmatched bases: 8. For the CDR3, the DNA is TGTGCCATCAGGCCGGGACAGTCAGTAGATACGCAGTATTTT. Translation: CAIRPGQSVDTQYF.